The 10 T cell receptor beta chains presented below share a single source sample, sequenced in a study of blood T cell repertoires in COVID-19. Generated by immunoSEQ multiplex PCR, the TCRdb table keeps only in-frame clones and is missing some. The sample has about 150,000 clones, over 60% seen once; the top ten hold about 1.8%. The sample was peripheral blood. All receptors come from a man older than 75 with acute or convalescent COVID-19.

The chain carries TRBV5-1 and TRBJ2-5, with a possible D match to TRBD1 (5 bases). This CDR3 is built from 14 residues. Trimming removed 5 bases at V and 2 bases at J, with 13 bases between. Germline CDR1 and CDR2: SGHRS and YFSETQ. The CDR3 nucleotides are TGCGCCAGCAGGCTCCAGGGCCCTCAAGAGACCCAGTACTTC. Translated, it gives CASRLQGPQETQYF. Drawing the rest from reference TRBV5-1 and TRBJ2-5, the complete variable domain is KAGVTQTPRYLIKTRGQQVTLSCSPISGHRSVSWYQQTPGQGLQFLFEYFSETQRNKGNFPGRFSGRQFSNSRSEMNVSTLELGDSALYLCASRLQGPQETQYFGPGTRLLVL.

The sample holds one count of this clone. This chain connects TRBV10-2 to TRBJ2-5; tentative D call: TRBD2 (5 bases). V was pared by 3 bases and J by 9 bases, with 14 bases between. This CDR3 spans 13 amino acids. The germline V gene encodes CDR1 WSHSY and CDR2 SAAADI. DNA for the CDR3: TGCGCCAGCAGTGAAGCGGCTAAGTGGGCCCAGTACTTC. This codes for CASSEAAKWAQYF.

V usage is TRBV9 and J usage is TRBJ1-6, with unresolved D. V lost 0 bases, J lost 6 bases, and 7 bases lay in between. The CDR3 is made up of 14 amino acids. Germline values: CDR1 SGDLS, CDR2 YYNGEE. CDR3 DNA: TGTGCCAGCAGCGTAGAACAGCTTAATTCACCCCTCCACTTT. It translates to CASSVEQLNSPLHF.

The chain carries TRBV6-5 and TRBJ1-4; 7 nucleotides line up with TRBD1. From germline, CDR1 is MNHEY and CDR2 SVGAGI. V lost 2 bases to trimming and J lost 5 bases; unmatched junction nucleotides: 8. CDR3 length: 16 amino acids. CDR3 in amino acids: CASSYQPTGINEKLFF. The DNA for the CDR3 is TGTGCCAGCAGTTACCAGCCGACAGGGATAAATGAAAAACTGTTTTTT.

This clone is termed medium-sized (0.01 to 0.1%). The rearrangement links TRBV2 to TRBJ2-7; D possibly corresponds to TRBD1 (6 bases). The germline V gene encodes CDR1 SNHLY and CDR2 FYNNEI. Trimming cost V 5 bases and J 1 base, with 9 bases left between them. This CDR3 is 13 amino acids long. The CDR3 sequence is CASSPQGSYEQYV. The CDR3 region has the DNA TGTGCCAGCAGTCCACAGGGTTCCTACGAGCAGTACGTC.

This clone came up once. V usage is TRBV6-2 or TRBV6-3 and J usage is TRBJ2-1; no clear D gene. Germline-derived CDR1 and CDR2 are MNHEY and SVGEGT. The CDR3 spans 14 residues. V lost 0 bases, J lost 12 bases, and 15 bases lay in between. The CDR3 DNA sequence: TGTGCCAGCAGTTACTCGCTGACACTTCCCGGGCAGTTCTTC. This translates into CASSYSLTLPGQFF.

The chain combines TRBV28 with TRBJ1-2; 10 nucleotides align to TRBD1. From germline, CDR1 is MDHEN and CDR2 SYDVKM. J was trimmed by 5 bases and V by 3 bases; bases with no gene match: 6. The CDR3 contains 15 residues. The CDR3: CASSLTGGMQYGYTF. As DNA, the CDR3 is TGTGCCAGCAGTTTGACAGGGGGCATGCAGTATGGCTACACCTTC.

V and J are TRBV6-5 and TRBJ2-3, with D possibly being TRBD1 (7 bases). Germline-derived CDR1 and CDR2 are MNHEY and SVGAGI. This CDR3 spans 15 amino acids. V was cut by 4 bases and J by 3 bases, with 14 bases left in between. As DNA, the CDR3 is TGTGCCAGCAGTTTTGGGGCAGGGGGGACAGATACGCAGTATTTT. Amino acid sequence: CASSFGAGGTDTQYF.

The chain uses TRBV7-9 and TRBJ1-2, with 7 bases aligning to TRBD1. V lost 5 bases and J lost 4; bases outside the gene matches: 4. Germline V gene sequence: CDR1 SEHNR, CDR2 FQNEAQ (reference sequence). There are 13 residues in the CDR3. For the CDR3, the DNA is TGTGCCAGCAGCCTGACAGGGACCTATGGCTACACCTTC. This translates into CASSLTGTYGYTF.

The gene calls are TRBV9 and TRBJ2-2; the D gene is possibly TRBD2 (6 bases). Per germline, CDR1 SGDLS and CDR2 YYNGEE. Trimming left V 0 bases short and J 0 bases short, with 12 bases between. The CDR3 loop spans 17 amino acids. The CDR3 protein is CASSVGHGGANTGELFF. The DNA of the CDR3 is TGTGCCAGCAGCGTAGGTCACGGGGGAGCGAACACCGGGGAGCTGTTTTTT.